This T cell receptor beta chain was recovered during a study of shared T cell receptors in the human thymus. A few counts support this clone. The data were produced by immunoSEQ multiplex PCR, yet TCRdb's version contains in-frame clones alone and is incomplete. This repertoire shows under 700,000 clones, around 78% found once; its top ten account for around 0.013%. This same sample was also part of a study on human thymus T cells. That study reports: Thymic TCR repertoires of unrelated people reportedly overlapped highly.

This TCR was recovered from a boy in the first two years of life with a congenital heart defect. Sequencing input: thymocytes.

CDR3 residues: CASSLFYTGELFF. CDR3 in DNA: TGTGCCAGCAGCTTGTTCTACACCGGGGAGCTGTTTTTT. The gene calls are TRBV5-4 and TRBJ2-2; D unresolved. CDR3 length equals 13 residues. Trimming removed 1 base at V and 3 bases at J, with 4 bases between. Looked up from germline, CDR1 is SGHNT and CDR2 is YYREEE (reference sequence).